The source of this T cell receptor beta chain is a study of shared clonotypes between healthy human individuals. V dropped 3 bases and J dropped 4 bases, with 13 bases sitting between them. Germline loops: CDR1 WNHNN, CDR2 SYGVQD (reference sequence). The CDR3 extends over 14 amino acids. Overall study findings and caveats: Generation of non-shared clonotypes was less probable than generation of clonotypes shared by all four donors.

Naive CD8 cells, CD45RO-negative and positively selected for CCR7, excluded terminally differentiated effector memory CD45RA+ cells. Measured with immunoSEQ multiplex PCR; TCRdb has only the in-frame clones, and not every one. The repertoire has about 580,000 clones, nearly 98% of them found once; the top ten carry approximately 0.3%. About this clone itself: Antigen: not known.

The chain employs TRBV10-1 and TRBJ2-7; perhaps TRBD2 as D (5 bases). This TCR was recovered from a man aged 25 to 40 in good health. Sequenced: naive CD8+ T cells sorted from blood. For the CDR3, the DNA is TGCGCCAGCAGTGAAGAGGGCCGGGGTTACGAGCAGTACTTC. Translating it yields CASSEEGRGYEQYF.